Listed below are T cell receptor beta chains from one sample, sequenced in a study of spatial heterogeneity in lung cancer. TCRdb reprocessed the 5' RACE reads with MiXCR, giving one entry per CDR3 protein. The sample yields tens of thousands of distinct CDR3 sequences, 8% to 9% seen once. The starting material was PBMCs, obtained at follow-up. The receptors here all came from a female donor with early-stage non-small cell lung cancer. Each CDR3 is given with its conserved first and last residue. The order of the fields is CDR3 protein, V gene, J gene.

CDR3aa: CASSRGQGVNTGELFF
v_gene: TRBV5-4
j_gene: TRBJ2-2

CDR3aa: CATSDEGTGFQNEQFF
v_gene: TRBV24-1
j_gene: TRBJ2-1

CDR3aa: CASSLAGLDVGYEQYF
v_gene: TRBV5-1
j_gene: TRBJ2-7

CDR3aa: CASSLEQGAYGYTF
v_gene: TRBV7-9
j_gene: TRBJ1-2

CDR3aa: CASSSGTGFPGELFF
v_gene: TRBV19
j_gene: TRBJ2-2

CDR3aa: CASSSIPGLTEAFF
v_gene: TRBV5-1
j_gene: TRBJ1-1

CDR3aa: CSAPGRLNTEAFF
v_gene: TRBV20-1
j_gene: TRBJ1-1

CDR3aa: CASLSGTRSTDTQYF
v_gene: TRBV19
j_gene: TRBJ2-3

CDR3aa: CASSSQGSTEAFF
v_gene: TRBV7-6
j_gene: TRBJ1-1

CDR3aa: CASSLAGSNNEKLFF
v_gene: TRBV5-1
j_gene: TRBJ1-4

CDR3aa: CASSEKTGSKPNYGYTF
v_gene: TRBV9
j_gene: TRBJ1-2

CDR3aa: CASTYQGYSVDEQYF
v_gene: TRBV5-1
j_gene: TRBJ2-7

CDR3aa: CASSRTAANTEAFF
v_gene: TRBV6-4
j_gene: TRBJ1-1

CDR3aa: CASSLGGQGGKKLFF
v_gene: TRBV28
j_gene: TRBJ1-4

CDR3aa: CASSYRVRGNEQFF
v_gene: TRBV7-9
j_gene: TRBJ2-1

CDR3aa: CASSATWMEQYF
v_gene: TRBV7-9
j_gene: TRBJ2-7

CDR3aa: CASSLGGHSYNEQFF
v_gene: TRBV12-3/TRBV12-4
j_gene: TRBJ2-1

CDR3aa: CASSEGTDFDTQYF
v_gene: TRBV28
j_gene: TRBJ2-3

CDR3aa: CASSDVRSGANVLTF
v_gene: TRBV25-1
j_gene: TRBJ2-6

CDR3aa: CASSRGNTIYF
v_gene: TRBV12-3/TRBV12-4
j_gene: TRBJ1-3

CDR3aa: CASSGGLAPDNEQFF
v_gene: TRBV9
j_gene: TRBJ2-1

CDR3aa: CASSLAPVGTDTQYF
v_gene: TRBV5-1
j_gene: TRBJ2-3

CDR3aa: CASSQDRQGTEAFF
v_gene: TRBV3-1
j_gene: TRBJ1-1

CDR3aa: CATRTNSRGAGANVLTF
v_gene: TRBV10-3
j_gene: TRBJ2-6

CDR3aa: CASNTGNTEAFF
v_gene: TRBV28
j_gene: TRBJ1-1

CDR3aa: CASSLKEKNTEAFF
v_gene: TRBV11-2
j_gene: TRBJ1-1

CDR3aa: CASSPEGEGGPYNEQFF
v_gene: TRBV5-1
j_gene: TRBJ2-1

CDR3aa: CASSVSTAKNTGELFF
v_gene: TRBV9
j_gene: TRBJ2-2

CDR3aa: CASSSQGINSEAFF
v_gene: TRBV5-1
j_gene: TRBJ1-1

CDR3aa: CATGWSRPISGANVLTF
v_gene: TRBV15
j_gene: TRBJ2-6

CDR3aa: CAIKRGREGAGELFF
v_gene: TRBV10-3
j_gene: TRBJ2-2

CDR3aa: CASSWTSGRASTGELFF
v_gene: TRBV5-1
j_gene: TRBJ2-2

CDR3aa: CASSYLAGALSLYEQYF
v_gene: TRBV11-2
j_gene: TRBJ2-7

CDR3aa: CSVEDRGTSGRALTDTQYF
v_gene: TRBV29-1
j_gene: TRBJ2-3

CDR3aa: CASRVDLGRGEQFF
v_gene: TRBV7-2
j_gene: TRBJ2-1

CDR3aa: CASSLRAGEEQFF
v_gene: TRBV7-8
j_gene: TRBJ2-1

CDR3aa: CASSLSRRGPTSAGAFF
v_gene: TRBV11-2
j_gene: TRBJ1-1

CDR3aa: CASSPAGRTQYF
v_gene: TRBV18
j_gene: TRBJ2-5

CDR3aa: CASSRIGANNEQYF
v_gene: TRBV19
j_gene: TRBJ2-7

CDR3aa: CAISESAGPYEQYF
v_gene: TRBV10-3
j_gene: TRBJ2-7